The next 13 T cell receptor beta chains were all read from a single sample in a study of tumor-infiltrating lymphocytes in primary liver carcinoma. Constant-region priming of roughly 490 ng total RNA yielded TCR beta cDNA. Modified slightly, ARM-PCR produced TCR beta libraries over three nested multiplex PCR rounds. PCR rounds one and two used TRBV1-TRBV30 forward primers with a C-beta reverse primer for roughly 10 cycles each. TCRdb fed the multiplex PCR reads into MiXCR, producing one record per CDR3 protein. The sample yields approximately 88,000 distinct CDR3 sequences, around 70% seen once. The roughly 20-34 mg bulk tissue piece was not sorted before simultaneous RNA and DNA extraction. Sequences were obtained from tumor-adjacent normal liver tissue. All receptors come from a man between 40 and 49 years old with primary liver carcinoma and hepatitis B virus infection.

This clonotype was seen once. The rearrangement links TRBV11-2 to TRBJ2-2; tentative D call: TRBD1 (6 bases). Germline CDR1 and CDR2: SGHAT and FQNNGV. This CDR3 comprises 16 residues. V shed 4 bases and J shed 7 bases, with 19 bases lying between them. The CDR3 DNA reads TGTGCCAGCAGCTGTACACAGGGCCCCTACGGCGGGGAGCTGTTTTTT. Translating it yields CASSCTQGPYGGELFF.

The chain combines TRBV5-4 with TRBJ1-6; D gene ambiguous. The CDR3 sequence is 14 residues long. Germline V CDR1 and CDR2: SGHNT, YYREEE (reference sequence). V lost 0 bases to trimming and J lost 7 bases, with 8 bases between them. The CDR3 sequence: CASSLDLTNSPLHF. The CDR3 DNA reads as TGTGCCAGCAGCTTGGATCTGACAAATTCACCCCTCCACTTT.

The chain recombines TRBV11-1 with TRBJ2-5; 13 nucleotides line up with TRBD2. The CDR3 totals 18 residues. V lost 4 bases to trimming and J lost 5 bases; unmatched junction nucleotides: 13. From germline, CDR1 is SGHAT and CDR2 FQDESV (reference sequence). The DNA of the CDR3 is TGTGCCAGCAGCTCAGGGGAGACTAGCGGGAGGCCGAAGGAGACCCAGTACTTC. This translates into CASSSGETSGRPKETQYF.

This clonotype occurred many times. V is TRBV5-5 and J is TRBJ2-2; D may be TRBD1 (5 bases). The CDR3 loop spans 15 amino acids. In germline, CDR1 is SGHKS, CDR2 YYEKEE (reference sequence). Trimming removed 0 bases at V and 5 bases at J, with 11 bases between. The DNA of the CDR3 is TGTGCCAGCAGCTTGGAGGGGCTCGGGACCGGGGAGCTGTTTTTT. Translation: CASSLEGLGTGELFF.

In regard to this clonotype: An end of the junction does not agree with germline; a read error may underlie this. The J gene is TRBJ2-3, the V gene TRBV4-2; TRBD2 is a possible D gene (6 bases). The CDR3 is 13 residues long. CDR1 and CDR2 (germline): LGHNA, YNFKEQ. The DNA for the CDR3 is TGTGCTAGCAGCCAAGGGGAGGCAGATGCGCAGTATTTT. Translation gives CASSQGEADAQYF.

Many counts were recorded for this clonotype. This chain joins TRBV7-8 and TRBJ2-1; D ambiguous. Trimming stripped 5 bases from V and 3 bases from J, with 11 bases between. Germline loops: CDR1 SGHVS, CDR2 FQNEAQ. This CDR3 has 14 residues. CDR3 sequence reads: CASSRAVNYNEQFF. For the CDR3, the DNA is TGTGCCAGCAGCCGGGCTGTGAACTACAATGAGCAGTTCTTC.

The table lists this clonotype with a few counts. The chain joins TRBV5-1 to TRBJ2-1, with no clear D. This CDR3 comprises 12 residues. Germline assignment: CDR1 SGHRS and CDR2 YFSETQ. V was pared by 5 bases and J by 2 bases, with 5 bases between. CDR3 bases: TGCGCCAGCAGGAAAACCTACAATGAGCAGTTCTTC. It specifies CASRKTYNEQFF.

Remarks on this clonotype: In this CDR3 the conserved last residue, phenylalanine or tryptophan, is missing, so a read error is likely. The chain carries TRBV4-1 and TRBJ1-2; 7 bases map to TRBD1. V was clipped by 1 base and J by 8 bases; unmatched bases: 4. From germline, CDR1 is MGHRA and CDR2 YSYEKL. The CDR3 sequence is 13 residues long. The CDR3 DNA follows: TGCGCCAGCAGCCAAGCAACAGGGGACGGCTACACCCTC. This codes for CASSQATGDGYTL.

The CDR3 sequence: CASSSPGTGNEPQHF. The CDR3 nucleotides read TGTGCCAGCAGCTCCCCTGGGACAGGAAATGAGCCCCAGCATTTT. V gene TRBV28 combines with J gene TRBJ1-5; TRBD1 matches 8 bases. CDR3 size: 15 residues. Trimming took 6 bases from V and 8 from J; bases not matched to a gene: 12. The V gene's germline CDR1 is MDHEN and CDR2 SYDVKM. Looking up the rest from reference TRBV28 and TRBJ1-5 gives the full variable domain: DVKVTQSSRYLVKRTGEKVFLECVQDMDHENMFWYRQDPGLGLRLIYFSYDVKMKEKGDIPEGYSVSREKKERFSLILESASTNQTSMYLCASSSPGTGNEPQHFGDGTRLSIL.

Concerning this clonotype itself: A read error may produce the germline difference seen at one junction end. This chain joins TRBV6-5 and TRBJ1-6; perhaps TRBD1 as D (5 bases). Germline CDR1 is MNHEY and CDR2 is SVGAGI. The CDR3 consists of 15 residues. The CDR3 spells CAISEQRGDNSPLRF. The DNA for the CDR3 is TGTGCCATCAGTGAACAAAGGGGAGATAATTCACCCCTCCGCTTT.

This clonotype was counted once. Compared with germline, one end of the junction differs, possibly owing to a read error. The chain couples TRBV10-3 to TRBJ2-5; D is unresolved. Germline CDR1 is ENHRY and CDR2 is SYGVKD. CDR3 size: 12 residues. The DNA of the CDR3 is TGTGCCATCTGTGACCGGGTGGAGACCCAGTACTTC. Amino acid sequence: CAICDRVETQYF.

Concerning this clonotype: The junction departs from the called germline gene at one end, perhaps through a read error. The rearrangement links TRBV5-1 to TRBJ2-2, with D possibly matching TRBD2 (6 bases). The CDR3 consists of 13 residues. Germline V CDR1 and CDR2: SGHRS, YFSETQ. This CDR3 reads CAGRGGEAGELSF. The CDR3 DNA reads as TGCGCCGGCCGTGGAGGGGAAGCTGGGGAGCTCTCTTTT.

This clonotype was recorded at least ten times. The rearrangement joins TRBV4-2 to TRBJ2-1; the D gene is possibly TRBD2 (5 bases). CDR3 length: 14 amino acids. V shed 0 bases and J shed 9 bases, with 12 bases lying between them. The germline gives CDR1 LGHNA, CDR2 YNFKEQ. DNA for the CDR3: TGTGCCAGCAGCCAAGAACCAGAGGGAAGTGAGCAGTTCTTC. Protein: CASSQEPEGSEQFF.